This T cell receptor (beta chain) was found in a study of blood T cell repertoires in COVID-19. This clone was seen only a few times. This table comes from immunoSEQ multiplex PCR, and its TCRdb copy is limited to in-frame clones, with some not included. The sample has more than 300,000 clones; roughly 85% are singletons. The TCR was taken from a woman between 25 and 40 years old who had recovered from COVID-19. The sample comprised PBMCs or T cells enriched from blood (not recorded which).

CDR3 sequence: CASSVGGRGQGGYEQYF. The CDR3 DNA sequence: TGTGCCAGCAGCGTGGGGGGCCGAGGACAGGGGGGTTACGAGCAGTACTTC. This chain connects TRBV5-4 to TRBJ2-7, with TRBD1 identical over 10 bases. In germline, CDR1 is SGHNT, CDR2 YYREEE (reference sequence). The CDR3 runs 17 residues. V shed 4 bases and J 4 bases; nucleotides not matched to a gene: 14.